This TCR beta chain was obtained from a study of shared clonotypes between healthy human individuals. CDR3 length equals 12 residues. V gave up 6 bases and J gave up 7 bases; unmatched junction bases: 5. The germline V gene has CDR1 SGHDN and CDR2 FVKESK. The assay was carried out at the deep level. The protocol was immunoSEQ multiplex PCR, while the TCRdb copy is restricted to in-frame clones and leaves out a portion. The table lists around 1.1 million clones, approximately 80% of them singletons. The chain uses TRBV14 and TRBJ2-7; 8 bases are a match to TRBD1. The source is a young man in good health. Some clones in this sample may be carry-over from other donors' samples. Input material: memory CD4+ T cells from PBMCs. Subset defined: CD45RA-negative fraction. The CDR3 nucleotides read TGTGCCAGCAGTCGGACAGGGAGAGAGCAGTACTTC. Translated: CASSRTGREQYF.